This T cell receptor beta chain was retrieved from a study of blood T cell repertoires in COVID-19. Study as a whole: The study drew acute and convalescent COVID-19 samples from the United States, Italy and Spain. The cDNA or gDNA used as material had been derived from T cells, B-cell-depleted T cells, or PBMCs.

Original handling: Researchers report that nucleated cell counts were estimated from reference gene primer amplification. The repertoire was sequenced with immunoSEQ multiplex PCR; TCRdb's copy has only in-frame clones and lacks some. V and J calls and clone size are those listed in that table; D and trimming were worked out from the DNA. The table shows around 67,000 clones, with approximately 86% occurring only once. The CDR3 length is 12 residues. V was shortened by 3 bases and J by 2 bases, with 3 bases between the two germline ends. Per germline, CDR1 LNHNV and CDR2 YYDKDF (reference sequence). This clone was recorded once.

The V call is TRBV15, the J call TRBJ2-3; D uncertain. The clonotype comes from a woman at least 80 years old with active or convalescent COVID-19. The sequenced sample consisted of peripheral blood. CDR3 region: CATSSSTDTQYF. The CDR3 DNA reads TGTGCCACCAGCAGCTCCACAGATACGCAGTATTTT. The complete variable domain, with remaining parts taken from reference TRBV15 and TRBJ2-3, reads DAMVIQNPRYQVTQFGKPVTLSCSQTLNHNVMYWYQQKSSQAPKLLFHYYDKDFNNEADTPDNFQSRRPNTSFCFLDIRSPGLGDTAMYLCATSSSTDTQYFGPGTRLTVL.